These 8 T cell receptor beta chains were all obtained from the same sample, sequenced in a study of post-analysis software for immune sequencing data. Study findings and constraints: TRBV segments more frequent in patients than in controls numbered five and included TRBV5-6, TRBV5-1 and TRBV20-1.

Antigen specificity for these receptors is unknown. cDNA libraries of TCR beta carried unique molecular identifiers. TCRdb re-derived calls from the PCR reads in MiXCR, one entry per CDR3 protein. The repertoire holds hundreds of thousands of distinct CDR3 sequences, with approximately 60% as singletons. The sequencing sample was made of blood. These receptors all stem from a girl aged 2 to 9 with multiple sclerosis.

This chain links TRBV6-2 or TRBV6-3 with TRBJ2-7, with D unresolved. The V and J ends lost 2 bases and 0 bases respectively, with 14 bases between them. The CDR3 covers 16 residues. Germline V gene lookup returns CDR1 MNHEY and CDR2 SVGEGT. The CDR3 DNA reads TGTGCCAGCAGTTACCACGACACGGCGAGCTCCTACGAGCAGTACTTC. It codes for CASSYHDTASSYEQYF.

The J gene is TRBJ2-5, the V gene TRBV10-3; D is unresolved. In germline, CDR1 is ENHRY, CDR2 SYGVKD. The ends were cut back, 10 bases at V and 1 base at J, with 10 bases in the middle. The CDR3 consists of 12 residues. The CDR3: CASDGFQETQYF. DNA of the CDR3: TGTGCCAGTGATGGGTTCCAAGAGACCCAGTACTTC.

The chain has TRBV20-1 and TRBJ2-5, with TRBD1 matching 8 bases. The CDR3 consists of 13 residues. The germline V gene has CDR1 DFQATT and CDR2 SNEGSKA (reference sequence). The V and J ends lost 3 bases and 5 bases, in that order; junction bases with no gene match: 5. The CDR3 region has the DNA TGCAGTGCTAGCCCTACAGGGGGGGAGACCCAGTACTTC. Amino acid sequence: CSASPTGGETQYF.

This clonotype was seen a few times. The chain is built from TRBV7-2 and TRBJ2-6; D call uncertain. Germline V lookup: CDR1 SGHTA, CDR2 FQGNSA. Trimming removed 4 bases from V and 2 bases from J, with 9 bases in between. The CDR3 is 15 amino acids. DNA of the CDR3: TGTGCCAGCAGCTCCTCAGGTCCTGGGGCCAACGTCCTGACTTTC. Amino acid sequence: CASSSSGPGANVLTF.

This rearrangement joins TRBV5-1 to TRBJ2-5; 7 bases line up with TRBD1. The end of the DNA fits TRBJ2-7 better, so the J call may be wrong. There are 16 residues in the CDR3. The germline V gene has CDR1 SGHRS and CDR2 YFSETQ. CDR3 amino acids: CASSWGQSGAVYEQYF. CDR3 nucleotides: TGCGCCAGCAGCTGGGGACAGTCAGGGGCGGTCTACGAGCAGTACTTC.

The gene calls are TRBV6-6 and TRBJ2-7; D uncertain. The germline V gene encodes CDR1 MNHNY and CDR2 SVGAGI (reference sequence). Trimming removed 6 bases from V and 0 bases from J, with 15 bases in between. The CDR3 runs to 15 residues. CDR3 in DNA: TGTGCCAGCAGGCCCCCGGGCGGTTCCTCCTACGAGCAGTACTTC. Translated: CASRPPGGSSYEQYF.

V is TRBV13 and J is TRBJ1-1; 7 bases are a match to TRBD1. There are 15 residues in the CDR3. The V segment lost 5 bases and the J segment 1 base; nucleotides outside the gene matches: 7. Germline CDR1 and CDR2: PRHDT and FYEKMQ (reference sequence). CDR3 sequence reads: CASSAPGQSNTEAFF. CDR3 in DNA: TGTGCCAGCAGCGCCCCGGGACAGTCGAACACTGAAGCTTTCTTT.

This chain links TRBV29-1 with TRBJ2-1; a possible D gene is TRBD2 (6 bases). In germline, CDR1 is SQVTM, CDR2 ANQGSEA. V shed 7 bases and J shed 3 bases, with 13 bases lying between them. The CDR3 length is 13 residues. CDR3 sequence: CSGGDSYYNEQFF. The CDR3 DNA sequence: TGCAGCGGGGGGGACTCCTACTACAATGAGCAGTTCTTC.